Given below is one T cell receptor beta chain in context. What it binds is not known. Assay used: immunoSEQ multiplex PCR; TCRdb lists only in-frame clones, some missing. Counted here are some 66,000 clones, 80% to 85% occurring once; the ten biggest clones make up about 4.2%. Stated time point: week 35, safety follow-up. Every vaccination contained 300 ug of the mutant IDH1 20-mer peptide and was paired with topical imiquimod. The CDR3 runs 17 residues. The germline gives CDR1 SGHTA, CDR2 FQGNSA. V was clipped by 2 bases and J by 3 bases, with 20 bases between them. These data come from a study of a mutant IDH1 vaccine in newly diagnosed glioma. Study at large: Vaccines were first given 4-6 weeks after radiotherapy alone, or with temozolomide cycles.

The specimen was PBMCs, collected from a glioma patient whose treatment included an IDH1 peptide vaccine. This TCR came from a young man with glioma. The chain carries TRBV7-2 and TRBJ2-7, with D perhaps TRBD1 or TRBD2 (6 bases each). CDR3 sequence: CASSLSEQGGRDYEQYF. The CDR3 nucleotides read TGTGCCAGCAGCTTATCTGAACAAGGGGGGCGCGACTACGAGCAGTACTTC. The variable domain in full, with the rest retrieved from reference TRBV7-2 and TRBJ2-7, is GAGVSQSPSNKVTEKGKDVELRCDPISGHTALYWYRQSLGQGLEFLIYFQGNSAPDKSGLPSDRFSAERTGGSVSTLTIQRTQQEDSAVYLCASSLSEQGGRDYEQYFGPGTRLTVT.